A single sample gave rise to the 20 T cell receptor beta chains below, sequenced in a study of CD8+CD57+ T cells in acquired aplastic anemia. For CDR3 and TCR beta VDJ profiling, genomic DNA was the template used. TCRdb re-analysed the reads in MiXCR, keeping a single row per CDR3 protein. The sample lists approximately 200,000 distinct CDR3 sequences; around 66% were seen once. The source material was sorted CD4+, CD8+, or CD8+CD57+ T cells (not recorded which) from PBMCs. The receptors come from a human donor with severe aplastic anemia or a healthy control (not recorded which).

The chain joins TRBV20-1 to TRBJ2-7; D may correspond to TRBD1 or TRBD2 (5 bases each). The V gene's germline CDR1 is DFQATT and CDR2 SNEGSKA (reference sequence). The length of the CDR3 is 15 residues. Trimming left V 0 bases short and J 2 bases short, with 14 bases between. The CDR3 region is CSARDLEGLTYEQYF. CDR3 in DNA: TGCAGTGCTAGAGATCTCGAGGGGTTGACCTACGAGCAGTACTTC.

This clonotype has only one observation. This chain links TRBV7-2 with TRBJ1-4; D call uncertain. This CDR3 has 15 residues. Trimming pared 3 bases from V and 0 bases from J, leaving 8 bases between. CDR1 SGHTA and CDR2 FQGNSA come from the germline V gene. The CDR3 here is CASSLATATNEKLFF. The DNA for the CDR3 is TGTGCCAGCAGCTTGGCTACTGCAACTAATGAAAAACTGTTTTTT.

This rearrangement joins TRBV14 to TRBJ2-7; TRBD2 might be the D (6 bases). V shed 2 bases and J shed 3 bases, with 8 bases lying between them. This CDR3 has 13 amino acids. CDR1 SGHDN and CDR2 FVKESK come from the germline V gene. CDR3 nucleotide sequence: TGTGCCAGCAGCCAATTGGGGGGCTACGAGCAGTACTTC. This codes for CASSQLGGYEQYF.

The chain recombines TRBV6-1 with TRBJ1-2, with TRBD1 as a possible D gene (6 bases). Trimming removed 10 bases at V and 0 bases at J, with 15 bases between. Germline V gene sequence: CDR1 MNHNS, CDR2 SASEGT. This CDR3 contains 14 residues. The CDR3 sequence: CATSLRGANYGYTF. CDR3 coding DNA: TGTGCCACCTCCCTAAGGGGGGCTAACTATGGCTACACCTTC.

The genes are TRBV7-2 and TRBJ2-5, with TRBD1 matching 9 bases. V was clipped by 4 bases and J by 2 bases; unmatched bases: 14. CDR1 and CDR2 (germline): SGHTA, FQGNSA. CDR3 length: 18 residues. In DNA form, the CDR3 reads TGTGCCAGCAGCTCCGGGTGGGGACAGGGTTACTTTCAAGAGACCCAGTACTTC. Translated: CASSSGWGQGYFQETQYF.

As for this clonotype: This may come from a read error, since a much larger clone is one base off. This chain connects TRBV12-5 to TRBJ1-2, with 8 bases matching TRBD1. With V trimmed by 1 base and J by 8 bases, 9 bases remained unmatched. Germline assignment: CDR1 LGHNT and CDR2 FRNRAP. The CDR3 runs to 15 residues. CDR3 amino acids: CASGLDRGTGDGYTF. For the CDR3, the DNA is TGTGCTAGTGGTTTGGACCGGGGGACAGGCGACGGCTACACCTTC.

J is TRBJ2-2 and V is TRBV12-5; 13 bases map to TRBD2. V was pared by 4 bases and J by 5 bases, with 7 bases of the junction left unmatched. The CDR3 extends over 17 amino acids. Germline CDR1 reads LGHNT; CDR2 reads FRNRAP. CDR3 amino acids: CASGSPGTSGITGELFF. The CDR3, as DNA: TGTGCTAGTGGTTCCCCCGGGACTAGCGGGATTACCGGGGAGCTGTTTTTT.

This clonotype was found a few times. The gene calls are TRBV5-1 and TRBJ2-7; no clear D. The CDR3 has 16 amino acids. V lost 0 bases and J 6 bases, leaving 19 bases between the germline ends. Germline V lookup: CDR1 SGHRS, CDR2 YFSETQ. As DNA, the CDR3 is TGCGCCAGCAGCTTGGGACCCAGCCAAGGCGGTGTCGAGCAGTACTTC. Translated, it gives CASSLGPSQGGVEQYF.

The V and J genes are TRBV20-1 and TRBJ2-5; D not certain. Germline V CDR1 and CDR2: DFQATT, SNEGSKA (reference sequence). V was cut by 3 bases and J by 4 bases, with 3 bases left in between. This CDR3 contains 10 residues. CDR3 sequence reads: CSARLETQYF. DNA for the CDR3: TGCAGTGCTAGGTTAGAGACCCAGTACTTC.

The V gene is TRBV7-2, the J gene TRBJ2-5; 8 positions agree with TRBD2. Per the germline V gene, CDR1 is SGHTA and CDR2 is FQGNSA. The V gene end was trimmed by 5 bases and the J gene end by 5 bases; junction bases not matched to a gene: 4. The CDR3 has 13 residues. The CDR3 sequence: CASSRSGTETQYF. CDR3 DNA sequence: TGTGCCAGCAGCCGTAGCGGGACGGAGACCCAGTACTTC.

The chain couples TRBV9 to TRBJ1-6; D uncertain. The V gene's germline CDR1 is SGDLS and CDR2 YYNGEE. Trimming left V 0 bases short and J 9 bases short, with 13 bases between. The CDR3 loop spans 15 amino acids. For the CDR3, the DNA is TGTGCCAGCAGCGTAGTGGAGGCGCGGGGTTCACCCCTCCACTTT. Its translation: CASSVVEARGSPLHF.

Ten or more counts support this clonotype. The chain recombines TRBV9 with TRBJ1-1; no reliable D call. The CDR3 runs to 14 residues. The V gene's germline CDR1 is SGDLS and CDR2 YYNGEE. V lost 0 bases, J lost 5 bases, and 11 bases lay in between. The CDR3 region is CASSVAPMGTEAFF. The CDR3 coding sequence is TGTGCCAGCAGCGTAGCACCGATGGGGACTGAAGCTTTCTTT.

This clonotype has at least ten counts. The chain uses TRBV25-1 and TRBJ1-1; maybe TRBD1 (6 bases). Germline V gene sequence: CDR1 MGHDK, CDR2 SYGVNS. The length of the CDR3 is 16 residues. V lost 3 bases to trimming and J lost 3 bases, with 17 bases between them. The CDR3: CASSDQLQGRHTEAFF. CDR3 coding DNA: TGTGCCAGCAGTGACCAGCTCCAGGGGAGGCACACTGAAGCTTTCTTT.

J is TRBJ2-1 and V is TRBV24-1, with 8 nucleotides matching TRBD2. The V gene's germline CDR1 is KGHDR and CDR2 SFDVKD. Germline trimming cut 5 bases from V and 7 bases from J; bases unmatched to any gene: 6. The CDR3 length is 14 residues. The CDR3 nucleotides read TGTGCCACCAGTGGAGCGGGAGTAAGGAATGAGCAGTTCTTC. Protein sequence: CATSGAGVRNEQFF.

This clonotype was seen at least ten times. The chain employs TRBV4-2 and TRBJ1-2; D gene uncertain. Per the germline V gene, CDR1 is LGHNA and CDR2 is YNFKEQ. The V end was cut by 0 bases, the J end by 4 bases, with 15 bases between. CDR3 length: 16 residues. CDR3 sequence (DNA): TGTGCCAGCAGCCAAGATCACGCCCTACCTCTCTATGGCTACACCTTC. Translation gives CASSQDHALPLYGYTF.

The chain has TRBV7-9 and TRBJ2-5, with 11 bases lining up with TRBD2. The CDR3 spans 18 residues. V lost 5 bases, J lost 1 base, and 12 bases stayed unmatched. Germline values: CDR1 SEHNR, CDR2 FQNEAQ (reference sequence). The CDR3 DNA is TGTGCCAGCAGCCCCCAAAAAGCAGGGACTAGCGGCCAAGAGACCCAGTACTTC. It encodes CASSPQKAGTSGQETQYF.

This chain joins TRBV12-3 or TRBV12-4 and TRBJ1-1; 7 nucleotides match TRBD1. This CDR3 has 13 residues. V gave up 5 bases and J gave up 4 bases; unmatched junction bases: 4. The CDR3 sequence: CASSDRVSTEAFF. CDR3 DNA sequence: TGTGCCAGCAGTGACAGGGTGAGCACTGAAGCTTTCTTT.

The V call is TRBV29-1, the J call TRBJ1-2; 9 bases agree with TRBD1. CDR3 length: 16 amino acids. Germline values: CDR1 SQVTM, CDR2 ANQGSEA. V shed 4 bases and J 6 bases; nucleotides not matched to a gene: 15. The CDR3 loop is CSVGGSWGQGSDGYTF. The CDR3 DNA follows: TGCAGCGTTGGAGGATCGTGGGGACAGGGCTCGGATGGCTACACCTTC. Full variable domain (remainder filled in from reference TRBV29-1 and TRBJ1-2): SAVISQKPSRDICQRGTSLTIQCQVDSQVTMMFWYRQQPGQSLTLIATANQGSEATYESGFVIDKFPISRPNLTFSTLTVSNMSPEDSSIYLCSVGGSWGQGSDGYTFGSGTRLTVV.

This chain links TRBV20-1 with TRBJ1-4; D uncertain. The CDR3 contains 13 residues. Germline-derived CDR1 and CDR2 are DFQATT and SNEGSKA (reference sequence). Deletions cut 0 bases from V and 8 bases from J, with 10 bases between. The CDR3 sequence: CSARDQQSEKLFF. The DNA for the CDR3 is TGCAGTGCTAGAGATCAACAGTCCGAAAAACTGTTTTTT.

In this sample, this clonotype turned up a few times. The rearrangement links TRBV12-3 or TRBV12-4 to TRBJ2-7; D remains ambiguous. Trimming removed 1 base at V and 2 bases at J, with 6 bases between. CDR3 length: 13 residues. The CDR3 DNA is TGTGCCAGCAGTTTAGAACGTACCTACGAGCAGTACTTC. It yields the protein CASSLERTYEQYF.